This TCR beta chain was recorded in a study of vaccination effects on CD4 cells after COVID-19. The protocol was immunoSEQ multiplex PCR, while the TCRdb copy is restricted to in-frame clones and leaves out a portion. The sample has about 81,000 clones, 77% seen once. The CDR3 is 14 residues long. The germline V gene encodes CDR1 SGHKS and CDR2 YYEKEE (reference sequence). V was clipped by 3 bases and J by 1 base, with 10 bases between them. Findings of the study overall: Late post-vaccination, clones induced by infection and those induced by vaccine underwent marked clonal contraction. Healthy vaccinees' vaccine-induced clones included only 1 of 255 that recognized common cold coronaviruses.

Note on this clone: Its antigen is not known.

Before sequencing took place, the ViraFEST assay used viral peptide pools to expand antigen-specific CD4+ T cells. Subsequent to a culture period of more than 8 days, CD4+ T cells were isolated. Subjects were given two BNT162b2 or mRNA-1273 vaccine doses. The sample here was CD4+ T cells from PBMCs cultured with HCoV-OC43 spike peptides, taken after COVID-19 vaccination. Noted subset: HCoV-OC43 spike overlapping peptide pool stimulation. This clonotype originated in a human donor who received a COVID-19 vaccine. The chain is built from TRBV5-5 and TRBJ2-5, with D perhaps matching TRBD2 (6 bases). CDR3 residues: CASSWAGSQETQYF. The CDR3 nucleotides are TGTGCCAGCAGCTGGGCCGGGAGCCAAGAGACCCAGTACTTC.